The clone carrying this T cell receptor beta chain was observed a few times. The data originate from a study of identical twins. TCRdb itself ran the 5' RACE reads through MiXCR, one entry per CDR3 protein. The table lists 500,000 to 550,000 distinct CDR3 sequences, less than 25% of them singletons. These sequences were also reported in another study, on T cells expressing NK-cell markers. That investigation notes: Within the sequenced cohort of eight donors, seven exhibited HCMV seropositivity and one was seronegative.

The receptor's source is a woman aged 18-30 years in good health. Sequenced input: CD4+ T cells sorted from blood.

This CDR3 reads CASSPSGDRVAKELFF. As DNA, the CDR3 is TGTGCCAGCAGCCCGAGCGGGGACAGGGTGGCCAAGGAACTGTTTTTT. The chain links TRBV7-2 to TRBJ1-4, with 9 bases identical to TRBD1. Germline values: CDR1 SGHTA, CDR2 FQGNSA. CDR3 length: 16 residues. V dropped 5 bases and J dropped 12; count of bases not matched to a gene: 16.